This T cell receptor beta chain was profiled in a study of radiotherapy plus CTLA-4 blockade in lung cancer. Study-wide findings and caveats: Radiotherapy with ipilimumab was followed by blood expansion of tumor-derived clones. Per reports, early blood T cell clone dynamics, plus interferon-beta, forecast response most strongly.

The germline gives CDR1 SGHRS, CDR2 YFSETQ. The CDR3 consists of 14 residues. With 4 bases removed from V and 4 bases from J, the gap between germline ends came to 14 bases. Comments on this clone: Its antigen is unknown.

Profiled with immunoSEQ multiplex PCR; TCRdb holds only in-frame clones, not every one. The repertoire holds some 37,000 clones, with 72% as singletons. This chain uses TRBV5-1 with TRBJ1-1; D might be TRBD1 (5 bases). This TCR derives from a human donor with non-small cell lung cancer who had stable disease on radiotherapy plus ipilimumab. Sequenced material: peripheral blood, taken from a patient treated with radiotherapy plus ipilimumab. The DNA for the CDR3 is TGCGCCAGCAGCCTGACAGTTCGTGGCACTGAAGCTTTCTTT. Its translation is CASSLTVRGTEAFF.